Below, 5 T cell receptor beta chains from the same sample are listed, as sequenced in a study of OX40 agonist ivuxolimab in advanced cancers. Library preparation employed the immunoSEQ multiplex PCR assay. In its TCRdb copy, this immuneACCESS table keeps in-frame sequences only and misses some clones. Where compared with another copy, unresolved V genes explain less than half of these, and the others have no known cause. Present in this sample are about 70,000 clones, roughly four fifths of which were seen just once. Clones ranked in the top ten supply more than 4.5% of the sample. This specimen was CD4+ or CD8+ T cells sorted from blood, taken in a trial of the OX40 agonist ivuxolimab. The source is an adult with an advanced solid tumor such as melanoma, head and neck, liver or kidney cancer.

Only one count was recorded for this clone. This sequence joins TRBV9 and TRBJ2-2, with unresolved D. The CDR3 has 13 residues. Trimming pared 0 bases from V and 6 bases from J, leaving 6 bases between. Germline lookup yields CDR1 SGDLS and CDR2 YYNGEE. The CDR3: CASSVALAGELFF. In DNA, the CDR3 is TGTGCCAGCAGCGTAGCTCTGGCCGGGGAGCTGTTTTTT.

The chain's CDR3 is CASSPTPLVSPYEQYF. CDR3 coding DNA: TGTGCCAGCAGTCCAACCCCTTTGGTCTCCCCCTACGAGCAGTACTTC. V is TRBV27 and J is TRBJ2-7; D gene ambiguous. This CDR3 is built from 16 residues. Germline V CDR1 and CDR2: MNHEY, SMNVEV (reference sequence). V was trimmed by 5 bases and J by 2 bases, leaving 19 bases between them.

V and J are TRBV4-3 and TRBJ2-6; maybe TRBD1 (5 bases). Trimming cost V 1 base and J 0 bases, with 19 bases left between them. The germline V gene encodes CDR1 LGHNA and CDR2 YSLEER. CDR3 length: 20 amino acids. The CDR3 bases are TGCGCCAGCAGCCAAGCTGGGGTGGGGCGCTCAGCCTCTGGGGCCAACGTCCTGACTTTC. Translating it yields CASSQAGVGRSASGANVLTF.

This clone turned up a few times. V and J are TRBV29-1 and TRBJ2-6, with D maybe TRBD1 (6 bases). This CDR3 has 15 residues. The V end was cut by 8 bases, the J end by 0 bases, with 14 bases between. Germline V gene sequence: CDR1 SQVTM, CDR2 ANQGSEA. The CDR3 DNA reads TGCAGCCCGAGACAGGCCTACTCTGGGGCCAACGTCCTGACTTTC. Residues: CSPRQAYSGANVLTF.

This CDR3 reads CASSLTDRYTQYF. CDR3 coding DNA: TGTGCCAGCAGTCTTACGGACAGGTATACGCAGTATTTT. The chain has TRBV28 and TRBJ2-3; 7 bases line up with TRBD1. Germline V gene sequence: CDR1 MDHEN, CDR2 SYDVKM. V lost 5 bases, J lost 7 bases, and 6 bases stayed unmatched. The CDR3 has 13 amino acids.